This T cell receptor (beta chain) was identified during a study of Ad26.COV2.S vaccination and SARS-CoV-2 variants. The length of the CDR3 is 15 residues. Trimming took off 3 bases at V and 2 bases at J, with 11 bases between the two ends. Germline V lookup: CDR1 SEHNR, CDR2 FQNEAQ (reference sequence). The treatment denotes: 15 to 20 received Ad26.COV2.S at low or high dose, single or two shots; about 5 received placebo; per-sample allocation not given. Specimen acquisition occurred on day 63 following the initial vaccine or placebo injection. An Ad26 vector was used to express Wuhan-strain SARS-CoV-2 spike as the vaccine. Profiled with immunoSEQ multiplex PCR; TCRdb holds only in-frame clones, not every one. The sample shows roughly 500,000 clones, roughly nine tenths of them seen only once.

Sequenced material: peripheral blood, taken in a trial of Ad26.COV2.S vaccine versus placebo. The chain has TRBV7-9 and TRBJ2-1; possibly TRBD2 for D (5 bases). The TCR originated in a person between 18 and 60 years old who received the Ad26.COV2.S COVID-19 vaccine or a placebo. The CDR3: CASSLERGAYNEQFF. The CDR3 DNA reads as TGTGCCAGCAGCTTGGAACGGGGAGCCTACAATGAGCAGTTCTTC.